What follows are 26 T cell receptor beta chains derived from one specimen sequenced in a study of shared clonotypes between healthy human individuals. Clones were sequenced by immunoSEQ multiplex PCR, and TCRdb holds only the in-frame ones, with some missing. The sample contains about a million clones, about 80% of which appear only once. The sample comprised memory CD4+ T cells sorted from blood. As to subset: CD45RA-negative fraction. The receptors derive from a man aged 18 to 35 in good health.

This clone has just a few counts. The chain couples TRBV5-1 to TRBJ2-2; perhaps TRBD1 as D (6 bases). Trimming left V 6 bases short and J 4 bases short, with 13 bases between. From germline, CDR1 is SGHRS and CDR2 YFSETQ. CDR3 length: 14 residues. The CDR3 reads CASKWTDFTGELFF. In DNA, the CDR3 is TGCGCCAGCAAATGGACAGATTTCACCGGGGAGCTGTTTTTT.

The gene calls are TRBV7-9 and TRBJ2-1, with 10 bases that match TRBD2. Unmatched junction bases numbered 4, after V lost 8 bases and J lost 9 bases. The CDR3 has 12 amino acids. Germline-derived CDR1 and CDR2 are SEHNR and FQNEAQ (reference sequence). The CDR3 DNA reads TGTGCCAGCGCTAGCGGGAGAGGTGAGCAGTTCTTC. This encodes CASASGRGEQFF.

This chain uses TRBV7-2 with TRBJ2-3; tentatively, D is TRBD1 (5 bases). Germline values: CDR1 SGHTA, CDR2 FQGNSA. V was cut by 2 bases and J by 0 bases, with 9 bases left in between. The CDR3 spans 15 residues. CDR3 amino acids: CASSLSPGSTDTQYF. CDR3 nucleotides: TGTGCCAGCAGCTTAAGTCCAGGGAGCACAGATACGCAGTATTTT.

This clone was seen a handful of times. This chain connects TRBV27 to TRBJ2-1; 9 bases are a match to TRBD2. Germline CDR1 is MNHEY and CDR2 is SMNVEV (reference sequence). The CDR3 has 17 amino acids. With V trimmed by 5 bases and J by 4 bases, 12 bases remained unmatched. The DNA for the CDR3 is TGTGCCAGCAGTCCGACCGCCGGGACTAGCAGGTACAATGAGCAGTTCTTC. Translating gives CASSPTAGTSRYNEQFF.

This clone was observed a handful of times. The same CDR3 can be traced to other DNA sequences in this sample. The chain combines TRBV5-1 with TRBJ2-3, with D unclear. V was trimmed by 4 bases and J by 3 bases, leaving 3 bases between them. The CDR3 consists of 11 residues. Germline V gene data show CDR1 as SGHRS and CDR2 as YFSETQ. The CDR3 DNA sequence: TGCGCCAGCAGCCTGACAGATACGCAGTATTTT. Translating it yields CASSLTDTQYF.

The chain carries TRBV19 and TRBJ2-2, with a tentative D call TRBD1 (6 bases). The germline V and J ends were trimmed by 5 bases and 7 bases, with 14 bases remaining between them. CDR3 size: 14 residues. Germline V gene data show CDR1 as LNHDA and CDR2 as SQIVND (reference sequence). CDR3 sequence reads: CASSLQGILGELFF. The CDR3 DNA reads TGTGCCAGTAGTCTACAGGGAATCCTCGGGGAGCTGTTTTTT. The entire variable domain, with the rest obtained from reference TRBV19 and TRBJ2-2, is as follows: DGGITQSPKYLFRKEGQNVTLSCEQNLNHDAMYWYRQDPGQGLRLIYYSQIVNDFQKGDIAEGYSVSREKKESFPLTVTSAQKNPTAFYLCASSLQGILGELFFGEGSRLTVL.

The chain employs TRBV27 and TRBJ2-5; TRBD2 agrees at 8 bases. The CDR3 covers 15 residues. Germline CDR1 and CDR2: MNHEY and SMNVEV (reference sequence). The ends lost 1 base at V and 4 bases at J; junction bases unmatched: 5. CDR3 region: CASSLLAGRVETQYF. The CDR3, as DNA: TGTGCCAGCAGTTTATTAGCGGGGCGGGTAGAGACCCAGTACTTC.

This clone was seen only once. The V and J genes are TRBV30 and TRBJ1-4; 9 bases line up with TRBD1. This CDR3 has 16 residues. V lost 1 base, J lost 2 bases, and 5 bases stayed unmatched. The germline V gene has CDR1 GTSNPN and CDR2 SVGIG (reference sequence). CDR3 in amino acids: CAWSGDRVFTNEKLFF. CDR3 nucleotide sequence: TGTGCCTGGAGTGGGGACAGGGTATTCACTAATGAAAAACTGTTTTTT. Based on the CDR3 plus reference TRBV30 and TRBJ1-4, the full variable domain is SQTIHQWPATLVQPVGSPLSLECTVEGTSNPNLYWYRQAAGRGLQLLFYSVGIGQISSEVPQNLSASRPQDRQFILSSKKLLLSDSGFYLCAWSGDRVFTNEKLFFGSGTQLSVL.

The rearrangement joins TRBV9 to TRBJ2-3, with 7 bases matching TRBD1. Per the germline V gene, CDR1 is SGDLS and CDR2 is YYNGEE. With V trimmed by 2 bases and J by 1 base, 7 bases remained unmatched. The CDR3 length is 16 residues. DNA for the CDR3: TGTGCCAGCAGCGTCCACAGGGGAAAGGGCACAGATACGCAGTATTTT. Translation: CASSVHRGKGTDTQYF.

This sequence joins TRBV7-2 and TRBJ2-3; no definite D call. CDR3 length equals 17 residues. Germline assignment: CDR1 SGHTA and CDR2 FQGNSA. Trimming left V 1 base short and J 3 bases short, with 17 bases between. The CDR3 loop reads CASSLVYSAIRTDTQYF. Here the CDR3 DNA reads TGTGCCAGCAGCTTAGTTTATTCGGCTATTAGAACAGATACGCAGTATTTT.

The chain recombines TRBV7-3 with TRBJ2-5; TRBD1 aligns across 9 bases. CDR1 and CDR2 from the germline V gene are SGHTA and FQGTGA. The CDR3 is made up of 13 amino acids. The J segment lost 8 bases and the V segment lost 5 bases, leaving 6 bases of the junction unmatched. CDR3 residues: CASSQTGGETQYF. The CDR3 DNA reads TGTGCCAGCAGCCAGACAGGGGGAGAAACCCAGTACTTC.

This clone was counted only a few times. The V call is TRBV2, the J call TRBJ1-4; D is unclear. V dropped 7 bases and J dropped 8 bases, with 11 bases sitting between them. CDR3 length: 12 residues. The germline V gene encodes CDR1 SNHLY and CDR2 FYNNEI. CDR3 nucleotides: TGTGCCAGCAAACAAGTGGGGGAAAAACTGTTTTTT. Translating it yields CASKQVGEKLFF.

CDR3 protein: CASNSQTRADEQFF. CDR3 coding DNA: TGCGCCAGCAACTCCCAAACCAGGGCCGATGAGCAGTTCTTC. This chain uses TRBV5-1 with TRBJ2-1, with D perhaps TRBD1 (5 bases). CDR1 and CDR2 from the germline V gene are SGHRS and YFSETQ. The V end lost 6 bases, the J end lost 8 bases, and 18 bases lay between the germline ends. The length of the CDR3 is 14 residues. Combining the CDR3 with reference TRBV5-1 and TRBJ2-1 gives the whole variable domain KAGVTQTPRYLIKTRGQQVTLSCSPISGHRSVSWYQQTPGQGLQFLFEYFSETQRNKGNFPGRFSGRQFSNSRSEMNVSTLELGDSALYLCASNSQTRADEQFFGPGTRLTVL.

The CDR3 spells CASTGTPYGGELFF. In DNA form, the CDR3 reads TGTGCCTCCACCGGGACACCTTATGGCGGGGAGCTGTTTTTT. The chain has TRBV30 and TRBJ2-2; D possibly corresponds to TRBD1 (6 bases). Germline CDR1 is GTSNPN and CDR2 is SVGIG (reference sequence). The CDR3 length is 14 residues. V was pared by 7 bases and J by 7 bases, with 19 bases between.

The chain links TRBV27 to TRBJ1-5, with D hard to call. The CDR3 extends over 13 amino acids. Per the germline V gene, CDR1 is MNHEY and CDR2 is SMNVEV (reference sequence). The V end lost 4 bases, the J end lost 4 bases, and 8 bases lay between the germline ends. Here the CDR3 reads CASSSDPNQPQHF. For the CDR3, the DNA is TGTGCCAGCAGTTCAGATCCTAATCAGCCCCAGCATTTT.

In nucleotides, the CDR3 is TGTGCCAGCAGCCACCAACAGGGAGGGGCTGAAGCTTTCTTT. It codes for CASSHQQGGAEAFF. V gene TRBV14 combines with J gene TRBJ1-1, with D possibly TRBD1 on 6 matching bases. The CDR3 covers 14 residues. Germline V gene lookup returns CDR1 SGHDN and CDR2 FVKESK. Deletions cut 3 bases from V and 6 bases from J, with 14 bases between.

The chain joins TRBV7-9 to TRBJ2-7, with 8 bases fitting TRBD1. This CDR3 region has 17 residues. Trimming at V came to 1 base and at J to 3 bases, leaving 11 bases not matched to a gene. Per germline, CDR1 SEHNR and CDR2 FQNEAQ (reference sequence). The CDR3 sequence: CASSLVRGAGTGYEQYF. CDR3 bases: TGTGCCAGCAGCTTAGTCCGCGGGGCAGGGACAGGCTACGAGCAGTACTTC. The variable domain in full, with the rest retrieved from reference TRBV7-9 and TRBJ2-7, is DTGVSQNPRHKITKRGQNVTFRCDPISEHNRLYWYRQTLGQGPEFLTYFQNEAQLEKSRLLSDRFSAERPKGSFSTLEIQRTEQGDSAMYLCASSLVRGAGTGYEQYFGPGTRLTVT.

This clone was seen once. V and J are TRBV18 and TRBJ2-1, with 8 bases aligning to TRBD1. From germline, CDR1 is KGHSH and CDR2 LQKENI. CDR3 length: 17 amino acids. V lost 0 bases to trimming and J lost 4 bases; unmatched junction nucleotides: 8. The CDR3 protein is CASSPPSAGGLYNEQFF. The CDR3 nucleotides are TGTGCCAGCTCACCACCCTCCGCAGGGGGCCTTTACAATGAGCAGTTCTTC.

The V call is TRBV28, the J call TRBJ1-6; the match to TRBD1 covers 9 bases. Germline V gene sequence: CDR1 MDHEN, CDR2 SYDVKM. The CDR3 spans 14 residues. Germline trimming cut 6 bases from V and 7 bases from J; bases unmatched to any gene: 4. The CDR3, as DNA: TGTGCCAGCAGCTCGGGACAGGGAAATTCACCCCTCCACTTT. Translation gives CASSSGQGNSPLHF.

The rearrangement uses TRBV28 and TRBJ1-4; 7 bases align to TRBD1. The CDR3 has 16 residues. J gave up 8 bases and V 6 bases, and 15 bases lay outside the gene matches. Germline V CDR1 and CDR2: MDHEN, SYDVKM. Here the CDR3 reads CASSSTGLKGNEKLFF. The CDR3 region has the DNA TGTGCCAGCAGCTCGACAGGGTTAAAGGGGAACGAAAAACTGTTTTTT.

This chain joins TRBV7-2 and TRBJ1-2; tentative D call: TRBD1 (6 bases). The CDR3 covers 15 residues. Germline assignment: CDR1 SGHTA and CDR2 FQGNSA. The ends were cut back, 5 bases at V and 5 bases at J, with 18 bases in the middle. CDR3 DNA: TGTGCCAGCAGCCCGGGGGCAGGGAGTTCGTATGGCTACACCTTC. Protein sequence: CASSPGAGSSYGYTF. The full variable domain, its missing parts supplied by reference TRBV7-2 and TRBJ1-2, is GAGVSQSPSNKVTEKGKDVELRCDPISGHTALYWYRQSLGQGLEFLIYFQGNSAPDKSGLPSDRFSAERTGGSVSTLTIQRTQQEDSAVYLCASSPGAGSSYGYTFGSGTRLTVV.

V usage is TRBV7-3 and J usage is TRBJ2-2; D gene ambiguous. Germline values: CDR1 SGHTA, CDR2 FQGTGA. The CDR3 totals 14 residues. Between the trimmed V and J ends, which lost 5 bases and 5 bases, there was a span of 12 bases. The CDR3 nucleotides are TGTGCCAGCAGCCCGACTCGTGAGACCGGGGAGCTGTTTTTT. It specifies CASSPTRETGELFF.

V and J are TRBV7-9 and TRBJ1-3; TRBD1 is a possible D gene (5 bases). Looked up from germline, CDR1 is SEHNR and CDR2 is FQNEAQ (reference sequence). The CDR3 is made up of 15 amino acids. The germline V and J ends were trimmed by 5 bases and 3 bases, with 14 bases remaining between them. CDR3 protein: CASSTPGTGGNTIYF. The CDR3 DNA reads TGTGCCAGCAGCACCCCAGGGACCGGTGGAAACACCATATATTTT. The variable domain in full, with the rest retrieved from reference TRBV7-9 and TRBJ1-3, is DTGVSQNPRHKITKRGQNVTFRCDPISEHNRLYWYRQTLGQGPEFLTYFQNEAQLEKSRLLSDRFSAERPKGSFSTLEIQRTEQGDSAMYLCASSTPGTGGNTIYFGEGSWLTVV.

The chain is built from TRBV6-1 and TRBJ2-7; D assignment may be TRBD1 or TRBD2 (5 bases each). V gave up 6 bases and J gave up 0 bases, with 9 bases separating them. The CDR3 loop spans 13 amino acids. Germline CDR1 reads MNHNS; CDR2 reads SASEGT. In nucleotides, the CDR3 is TGTGCCAGCAGCAGGGACCACTCCTACGAGCAGTACTTC. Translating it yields CASSRDHSYEQYF.

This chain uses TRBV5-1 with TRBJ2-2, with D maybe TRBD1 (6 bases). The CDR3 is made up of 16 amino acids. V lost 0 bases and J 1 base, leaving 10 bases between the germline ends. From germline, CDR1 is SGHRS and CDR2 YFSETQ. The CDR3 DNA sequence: TGCGCCAGCAGCTTGGTTCCAGGGGTGAACACCGGGGAGCTGTTTTTT. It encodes CASSLVPGVNTGELFF.

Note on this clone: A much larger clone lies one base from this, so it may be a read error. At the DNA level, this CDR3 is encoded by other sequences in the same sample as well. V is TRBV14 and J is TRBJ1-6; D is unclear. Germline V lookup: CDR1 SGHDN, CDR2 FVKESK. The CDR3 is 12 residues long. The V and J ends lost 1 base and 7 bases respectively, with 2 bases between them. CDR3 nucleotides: TGTGCCAGCAGCCAAGGAAATTCACCCCTCCACTTT. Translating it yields CASSQGNSPLHF.